This T cell receptor beta chain was found in a study of T cell responses to AZD1222 COVID-19 vaccine. As concerns this clone: Its antigen is unknown.

Second-dose timings of about 4 or about 12 weeks were pooled. Some clones are missing from TCRdb's copy, which holds only in-frame ones; the method was immunoSEQ multiplex PCR. The sample has about 120,000 clones, 80% to 90% seen once. Study conclusions and caveats: Spike as a whole was targeted by vaccine-associated CD4 TCRs, dominant at 160-218 and 743-854. Spike-specific TCR repertoires showed rising breadth and depth after two AZD1222 doses. Nearly half of unique spike-specific TCRs reportedly avoided B.1.351 and B.1.1.7 mutated regions.

CDR1 and CDR2 from the germline V gene are KGHSH and LQKENI. V was shortened by 1 base and J by 3 bases, with 0 bases between the two germline ends. The CDR3 length is 11 residues. The sequencing here drew on peripheral blood, taken 28 days after the second AZD1222 dose. The chain recombines TRBV18 with TRBJ2-5, with unresolved D. This sequence originates from an adult who received the AZD1222 COVID-19 vaccine. CDR3 coding DNA: TGTGCCAGCTCACCACAAGAGACCCAGTACTTC. Protein sequence: CASSPQETQYF.